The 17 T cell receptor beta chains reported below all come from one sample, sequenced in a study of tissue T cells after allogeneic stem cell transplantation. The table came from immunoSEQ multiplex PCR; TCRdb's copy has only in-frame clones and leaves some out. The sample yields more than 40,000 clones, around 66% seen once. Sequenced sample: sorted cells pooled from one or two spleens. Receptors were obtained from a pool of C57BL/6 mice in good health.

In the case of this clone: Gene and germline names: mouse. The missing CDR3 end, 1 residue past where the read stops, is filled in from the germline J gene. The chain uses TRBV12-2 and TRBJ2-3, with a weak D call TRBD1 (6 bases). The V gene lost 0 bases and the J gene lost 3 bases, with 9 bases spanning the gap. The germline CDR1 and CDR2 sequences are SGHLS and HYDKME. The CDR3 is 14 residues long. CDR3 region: CASSLSQGAETLYF. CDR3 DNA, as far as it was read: TGTGCCAGCTCTCTCTCACAGGGCGCAGAAACGCTGTAT.

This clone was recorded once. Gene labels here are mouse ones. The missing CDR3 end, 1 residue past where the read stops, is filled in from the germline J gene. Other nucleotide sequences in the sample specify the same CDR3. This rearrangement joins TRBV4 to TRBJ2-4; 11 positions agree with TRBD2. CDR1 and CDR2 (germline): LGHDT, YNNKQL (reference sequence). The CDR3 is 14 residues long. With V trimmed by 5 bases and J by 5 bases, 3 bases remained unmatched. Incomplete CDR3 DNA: TGTGCCAGCAGCCCCGGGACTGGGGGAAACACCTTGTAC. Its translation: CASSPGTGGNTLY. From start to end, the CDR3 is CASSPGTGGNTLYF.

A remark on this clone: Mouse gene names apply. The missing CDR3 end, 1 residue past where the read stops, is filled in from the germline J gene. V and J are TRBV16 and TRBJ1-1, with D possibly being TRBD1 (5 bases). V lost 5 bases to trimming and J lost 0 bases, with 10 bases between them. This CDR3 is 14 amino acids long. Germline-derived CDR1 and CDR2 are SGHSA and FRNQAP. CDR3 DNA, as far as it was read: TGTGCAAGCAGCCTGGGACTGTCAAACACAGAAGTCTTC. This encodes CASSLGLSNTEVF. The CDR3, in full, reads CASSLGLSNTEVFF.

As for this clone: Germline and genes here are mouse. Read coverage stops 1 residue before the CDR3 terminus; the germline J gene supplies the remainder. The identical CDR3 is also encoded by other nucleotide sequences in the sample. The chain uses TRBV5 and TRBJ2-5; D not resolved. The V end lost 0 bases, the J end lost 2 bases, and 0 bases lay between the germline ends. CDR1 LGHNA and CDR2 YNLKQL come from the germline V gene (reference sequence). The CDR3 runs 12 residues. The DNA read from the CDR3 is TGTGCCAGCAGCCAAGACCAAGACACCCAGTAC. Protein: CASSQDQDTQY. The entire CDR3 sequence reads CASSQDQDTQYF.

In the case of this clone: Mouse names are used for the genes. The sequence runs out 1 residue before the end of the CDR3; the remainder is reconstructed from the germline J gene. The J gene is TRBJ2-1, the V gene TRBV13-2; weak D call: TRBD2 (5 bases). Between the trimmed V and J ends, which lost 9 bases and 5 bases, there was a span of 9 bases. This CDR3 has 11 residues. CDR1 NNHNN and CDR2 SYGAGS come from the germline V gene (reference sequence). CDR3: CATVGNAEQFF. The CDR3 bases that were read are TGTGCCACAGTGGGGAATGCTGAGCAGTTC.

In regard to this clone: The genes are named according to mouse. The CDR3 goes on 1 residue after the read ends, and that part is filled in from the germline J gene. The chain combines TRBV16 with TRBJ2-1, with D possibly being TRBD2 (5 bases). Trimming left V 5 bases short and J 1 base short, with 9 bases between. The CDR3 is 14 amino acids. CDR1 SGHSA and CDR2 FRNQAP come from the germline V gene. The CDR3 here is CASSILGNYAEQFF. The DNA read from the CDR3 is TGTGCAAGCAGCATATTGGGGAACTATGCTGAGCAGTTC.

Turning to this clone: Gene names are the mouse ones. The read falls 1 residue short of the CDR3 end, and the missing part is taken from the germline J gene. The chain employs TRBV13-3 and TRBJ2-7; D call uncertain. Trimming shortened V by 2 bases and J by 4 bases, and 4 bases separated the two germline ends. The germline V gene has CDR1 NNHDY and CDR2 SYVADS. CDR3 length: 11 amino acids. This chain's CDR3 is CASSDYYEQYF. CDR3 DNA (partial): TGTGCCAGCAGTGACTATTATGAACAGTAC.

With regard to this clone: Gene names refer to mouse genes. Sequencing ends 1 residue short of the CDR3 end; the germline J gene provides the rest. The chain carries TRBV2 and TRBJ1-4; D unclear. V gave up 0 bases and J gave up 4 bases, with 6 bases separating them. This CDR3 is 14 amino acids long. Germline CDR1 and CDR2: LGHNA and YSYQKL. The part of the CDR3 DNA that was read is TGTGCCAGCAGCCAAGAAGGCAACAACGAAAGATTATTT. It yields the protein CASSQEGNNERLF. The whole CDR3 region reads CASSQEGNNERLFF.

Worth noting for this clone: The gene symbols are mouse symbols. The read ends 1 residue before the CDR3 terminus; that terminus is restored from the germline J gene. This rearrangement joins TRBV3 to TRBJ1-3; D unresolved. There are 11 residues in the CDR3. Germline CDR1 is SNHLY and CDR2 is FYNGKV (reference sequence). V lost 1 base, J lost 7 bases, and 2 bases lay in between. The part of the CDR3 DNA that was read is TGTGCCAGCAGCTTAGACAATACGCTCTAT. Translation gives CASSLDNTLY. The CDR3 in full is CASSLDNTLYF.

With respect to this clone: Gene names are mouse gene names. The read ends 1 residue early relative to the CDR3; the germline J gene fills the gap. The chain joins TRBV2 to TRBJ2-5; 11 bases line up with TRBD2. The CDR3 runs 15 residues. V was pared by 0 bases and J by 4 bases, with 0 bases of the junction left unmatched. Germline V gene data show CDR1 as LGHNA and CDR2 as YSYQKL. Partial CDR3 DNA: TGTGCCAGCAGCCAAGAGGACTGGGGGGAAGACACCCAGTAC. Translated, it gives CASSQEDWGEDTQY. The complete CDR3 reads CASSQEDWGEDTQYF.

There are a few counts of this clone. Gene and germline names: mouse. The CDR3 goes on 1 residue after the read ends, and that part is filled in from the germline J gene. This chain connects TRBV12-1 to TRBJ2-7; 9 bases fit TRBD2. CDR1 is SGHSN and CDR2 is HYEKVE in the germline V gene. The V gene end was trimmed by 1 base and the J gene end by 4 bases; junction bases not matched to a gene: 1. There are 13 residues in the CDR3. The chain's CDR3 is CASSLLGGYEQYF. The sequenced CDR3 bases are TGTGCCAGCTCTCTACTGGGGGGATATGAACAGTAC.

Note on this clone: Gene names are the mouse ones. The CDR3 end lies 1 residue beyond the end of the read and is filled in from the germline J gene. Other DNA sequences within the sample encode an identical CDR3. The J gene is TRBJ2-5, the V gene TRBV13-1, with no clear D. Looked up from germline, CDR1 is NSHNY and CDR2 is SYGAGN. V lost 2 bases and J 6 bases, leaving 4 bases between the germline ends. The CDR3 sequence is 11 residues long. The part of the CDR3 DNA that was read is TGTGCCAGCAGTGACAGGGACACCCAGTAC. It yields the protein CASSDRDTQY. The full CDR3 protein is CASSDRDTQYF.

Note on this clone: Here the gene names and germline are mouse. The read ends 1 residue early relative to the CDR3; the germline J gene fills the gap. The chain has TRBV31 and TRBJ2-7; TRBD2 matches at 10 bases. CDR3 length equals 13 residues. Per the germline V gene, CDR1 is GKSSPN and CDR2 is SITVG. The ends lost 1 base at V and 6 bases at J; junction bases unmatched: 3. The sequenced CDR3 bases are TGTGCCTGGAGTCGGGGACTGGGGAGTGAACAGTAC. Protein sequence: CAWSRGLGSEQY. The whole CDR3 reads CAWSRGLGSEQYF.

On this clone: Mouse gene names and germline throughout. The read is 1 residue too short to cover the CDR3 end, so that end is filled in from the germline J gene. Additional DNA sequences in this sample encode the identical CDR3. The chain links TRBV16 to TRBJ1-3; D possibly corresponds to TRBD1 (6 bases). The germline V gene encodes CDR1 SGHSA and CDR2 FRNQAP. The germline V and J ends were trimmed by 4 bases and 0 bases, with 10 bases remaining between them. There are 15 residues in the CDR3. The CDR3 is CASSSDRNSGNTLYF. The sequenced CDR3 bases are TGTGCAAGCAGCTCGGACAGAAATTCTGGAAATACGCTCTAT.

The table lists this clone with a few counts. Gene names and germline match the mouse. CDR3 sequence: CASSPTENSDYTF. The DNA read from the CDR3 is TGTGCCAGCTCCCCCACAGAGAACTCCGACTACACC. The rearrangement joins TRBV12-1 to TRBJ1-2, with D hard to call. The CDR3 end falls 1 residue outside the read, so it is completed with the germline J gene. Germline CDR1 reads SGHSN; CDR2 reads HYEKVE. This CDR3 is 13 amino acids long. The V and J ends lost 4 bases and 2 bases respectively, with 10 bases between them.

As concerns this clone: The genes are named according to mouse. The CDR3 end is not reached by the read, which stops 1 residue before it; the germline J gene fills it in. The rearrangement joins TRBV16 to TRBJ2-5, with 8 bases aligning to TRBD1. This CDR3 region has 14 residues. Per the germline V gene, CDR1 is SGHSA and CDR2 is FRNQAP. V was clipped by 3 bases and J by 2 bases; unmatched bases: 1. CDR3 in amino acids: CASSFRGRQDTQYF. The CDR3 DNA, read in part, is TGTGCAAGCAGCTTCAGGGGGCGCCAAGACACCCAGTAC.

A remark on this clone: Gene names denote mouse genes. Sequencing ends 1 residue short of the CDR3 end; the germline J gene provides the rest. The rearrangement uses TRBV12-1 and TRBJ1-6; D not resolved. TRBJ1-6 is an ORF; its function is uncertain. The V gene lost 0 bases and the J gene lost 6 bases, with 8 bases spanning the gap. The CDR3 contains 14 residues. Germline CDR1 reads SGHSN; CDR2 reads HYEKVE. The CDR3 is CASSLEGSNSPLYF. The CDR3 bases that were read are TGTGCCAGCTCTCTCGAGGGAAGTAATTCGCCCCTCTAC.